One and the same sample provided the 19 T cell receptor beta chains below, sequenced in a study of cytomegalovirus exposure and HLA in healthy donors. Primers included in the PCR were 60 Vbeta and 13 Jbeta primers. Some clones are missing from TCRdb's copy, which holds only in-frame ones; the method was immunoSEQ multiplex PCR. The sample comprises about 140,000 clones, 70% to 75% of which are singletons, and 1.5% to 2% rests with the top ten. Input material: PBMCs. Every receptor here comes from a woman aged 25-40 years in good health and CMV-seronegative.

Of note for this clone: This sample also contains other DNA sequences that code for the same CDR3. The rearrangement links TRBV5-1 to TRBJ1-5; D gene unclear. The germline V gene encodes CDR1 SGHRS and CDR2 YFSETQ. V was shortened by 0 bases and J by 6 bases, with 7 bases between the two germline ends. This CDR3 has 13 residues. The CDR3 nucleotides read TGCGCCAGCAGCTTGGTCGGCGGTCAGCCCCAGCATTTT. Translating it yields CASSLVGGQPQHF.

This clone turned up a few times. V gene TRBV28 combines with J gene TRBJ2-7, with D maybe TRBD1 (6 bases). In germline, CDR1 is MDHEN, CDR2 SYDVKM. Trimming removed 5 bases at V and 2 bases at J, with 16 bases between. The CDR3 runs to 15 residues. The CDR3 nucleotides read TGTGCCAGCAGTCCTCAACAGGGTTACGCCTACGAGCAGTACGTC. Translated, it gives CASSPQQGYAYEQYV.

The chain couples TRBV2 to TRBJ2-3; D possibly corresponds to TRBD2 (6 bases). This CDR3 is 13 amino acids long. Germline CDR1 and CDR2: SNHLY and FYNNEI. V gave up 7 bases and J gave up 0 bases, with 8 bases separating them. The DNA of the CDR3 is TGTGCCAGCAAGCGGGCGAGCACAGATACGCAGTATTTT. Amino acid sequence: CASKRASTDTQYF.

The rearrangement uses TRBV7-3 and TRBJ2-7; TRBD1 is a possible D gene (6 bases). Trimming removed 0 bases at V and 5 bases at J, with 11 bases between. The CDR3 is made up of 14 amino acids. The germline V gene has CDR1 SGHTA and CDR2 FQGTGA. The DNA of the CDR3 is TGTGCCAGCAGCTTAACAGGGGGAGCCGACGAGCAGTACTTC. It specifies CASSLTGGADEQYF. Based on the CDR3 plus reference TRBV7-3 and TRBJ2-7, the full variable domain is GAGVSQTPSNKVTEKGKYVELRCDPISGHTALYWYRQSLGQGPEFLIYFQGTGAADDSGLPNDRFFAVRPEGSVSTLKIQRTERGDSAVYLCASSLTGGADEQYFGPGTRLTVT.

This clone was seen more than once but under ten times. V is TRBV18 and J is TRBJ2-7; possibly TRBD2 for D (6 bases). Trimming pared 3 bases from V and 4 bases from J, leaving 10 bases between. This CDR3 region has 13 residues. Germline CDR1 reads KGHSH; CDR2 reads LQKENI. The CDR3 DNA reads TGTGCCAGCTCACCGCGGGATAAGTACGAGCAGTACTTC. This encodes CASSPRDKYEQYF.

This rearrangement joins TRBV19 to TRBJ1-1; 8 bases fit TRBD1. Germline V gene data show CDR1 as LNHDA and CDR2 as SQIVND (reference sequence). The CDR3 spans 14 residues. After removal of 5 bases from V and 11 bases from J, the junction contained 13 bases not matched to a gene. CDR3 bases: TGTGCCAGTAGTGATTACCTTGGACAGGGAGCGGCTTTCTTT. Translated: CASSDYLGQGAAFF.

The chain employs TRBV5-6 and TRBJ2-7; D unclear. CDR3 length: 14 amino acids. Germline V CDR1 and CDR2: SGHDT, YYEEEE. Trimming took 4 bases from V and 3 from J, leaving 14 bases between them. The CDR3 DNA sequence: TGTGCCAGCAGCCCCAGACCTACGAACTACGAGCAGTACGTC. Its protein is CASSPRPTNYEQYV.

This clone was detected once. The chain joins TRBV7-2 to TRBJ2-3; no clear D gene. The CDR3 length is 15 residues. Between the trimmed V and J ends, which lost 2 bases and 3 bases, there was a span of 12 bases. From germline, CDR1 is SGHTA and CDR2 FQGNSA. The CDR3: CASSLSSLRTDTQYF. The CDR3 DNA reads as TGTGCCAGCAGCTTAAGCTCGCTACGGACAGATACGCAGTATTTT.

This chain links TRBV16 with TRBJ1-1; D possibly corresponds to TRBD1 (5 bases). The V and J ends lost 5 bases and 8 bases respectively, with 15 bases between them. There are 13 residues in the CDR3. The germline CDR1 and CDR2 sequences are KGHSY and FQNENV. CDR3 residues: CASSSGRGEEAFF. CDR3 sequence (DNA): TGTGCCAGCAGCTCGGGACGGGGGGAGGAAGCTTTCTTT.

CDR3 in amino acids: CASSEATGWREKLFF. The CDR3 DNA follows: TGTGCCAGCAGTGAAGCGACAGGGTGGCGTGAAAAACTGTTTTTT. The genes are TRBV6-1 and TRBJ1-4, with 7 bases that match TRBD1. V lost 0 bases, J lost 7 bases, and 5 bases stayed unmatched. The CDR3 runs to 15 residues. CDR1 and CDR2 (germline): MNHNS, SASEGT.

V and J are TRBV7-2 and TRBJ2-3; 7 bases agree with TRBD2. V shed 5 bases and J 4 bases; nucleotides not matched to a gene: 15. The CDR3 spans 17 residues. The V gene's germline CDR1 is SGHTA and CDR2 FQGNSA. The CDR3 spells CASSPHLGAGSSDTQYF. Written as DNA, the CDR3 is TGTGCCAGCAGCCCTCACCTGGGAGCGGGATCATCAGATACGCAGTATTTT. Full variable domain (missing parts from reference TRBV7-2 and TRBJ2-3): GAGVSQSPSNKVTEKGKDVELRCDPISGHTALYWYRQSLGQGLEFLIYFQGNSAPDKSGLPSDRFSAERTGGSVSTLTIQRTQQEDSAVYLCASSPHLGAGSSDTQYFGPGTRLTVL.

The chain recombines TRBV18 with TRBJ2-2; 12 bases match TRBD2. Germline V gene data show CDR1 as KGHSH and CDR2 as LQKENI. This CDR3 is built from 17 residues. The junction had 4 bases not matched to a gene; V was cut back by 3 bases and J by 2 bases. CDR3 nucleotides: TGTGCCAGCTCACCGATGACTAGCGGGGGTAACACCGGGGAGCTGTTTTTT. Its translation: CASSPMTSGGNTGELFF.

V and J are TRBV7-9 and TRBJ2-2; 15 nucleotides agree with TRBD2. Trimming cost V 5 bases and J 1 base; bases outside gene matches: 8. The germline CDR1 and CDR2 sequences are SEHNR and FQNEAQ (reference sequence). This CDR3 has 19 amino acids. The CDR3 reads CASSPPTGLAGGNTGELFF. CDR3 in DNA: TGTGCCAGCAGCCCCCCCACGGGACTAGCGGGGGGGAACACCGGGGAGCTGTTTTTT.

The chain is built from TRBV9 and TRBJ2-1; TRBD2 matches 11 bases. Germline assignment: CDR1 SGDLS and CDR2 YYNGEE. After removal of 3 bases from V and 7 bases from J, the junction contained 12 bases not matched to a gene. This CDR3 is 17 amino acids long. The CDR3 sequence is CASSARLAGGLRNEQFF. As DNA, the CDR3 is TGTGCCAGCAGCGCGAGATTAGCGGGGGGGCTTCGGAATGAGCAGTTCTTC.

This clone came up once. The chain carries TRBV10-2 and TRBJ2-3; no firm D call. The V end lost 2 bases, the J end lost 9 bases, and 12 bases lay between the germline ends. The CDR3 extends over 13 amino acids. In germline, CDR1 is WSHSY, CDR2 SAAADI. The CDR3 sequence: CASSEMAPGTQYF. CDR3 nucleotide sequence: TGCGCCAGCAGTGAGATGGCACCCGGGACGCAGTATTTT.

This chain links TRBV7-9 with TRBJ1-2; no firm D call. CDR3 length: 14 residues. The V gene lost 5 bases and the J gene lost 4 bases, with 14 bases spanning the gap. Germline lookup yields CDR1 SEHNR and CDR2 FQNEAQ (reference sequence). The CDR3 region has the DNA TGTGCCAGCAGCCATACCACAGAAGGCTATGGCTACACCTTC. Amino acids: CASSHTTEGYGYTF.

This chain's CDR3 is CASSPPGGEFGGYTF. CDR3 nucleotide sequence: TGTGCCAGCAGCCCCCCCGGTGGGGAGTTCGGTGGCTACACCTTC. The chain is built from TRBV7-9 and TRBJ1-2, with D uncertain. Trimming pared 5 bases from V and 7 bases from J, leaving 20 bases between. This CDR3 has 15 residues. In germline, CDR1 is SEHNR, CDR2 FQNEAQ (reference sequence).

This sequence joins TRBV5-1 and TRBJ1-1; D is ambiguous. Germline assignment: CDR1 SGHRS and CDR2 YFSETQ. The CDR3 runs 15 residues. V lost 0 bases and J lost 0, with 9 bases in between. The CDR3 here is CASSLVYQLNTEAFF. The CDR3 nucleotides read TGCGCCAGCAGCTTGGTTTACCAGTTGAACACTGAAGCTTTCTTT.

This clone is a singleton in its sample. CDR3 sequence (DNA): TGTGCCAGCAGCGAGTACGGCTACACCTTC. It specifies CASSEYGYTF. The chain uses TRBV7-9 and TRBJ1-2; D not resolved. Trimming took off 5 bases at V and 8 bases at J, with 6 bases between the two ends. The CDR3 is made up of 10 amino acids. Germline loops: CDR1 SEHNR, CDR2 FQNEAQ (reference sequence). The whole variable domain, remainder taken from reference TRBV7-9 and TRBJ1-2, is DTGVSQNPRHKITKRGQNVTFRCDPISEHNRLYWYRQTLGQGPEFLTYFQNEAQLEKSRLLSDRFSAERPKGSFSTLEIQRTEQGDSAMYLCASSEYGYTFGSGTRLTVV.